The 28 T cell receptor beta chains below come from one sample, sequenced in a study of OX40 agonist ivuxolimab in advanced cancers. Profiled with immunoSEQ multiplex PCR; TCRdb holds only in-frame clones, not every one. There are 40,000 to 50,000 clones in the sample; roughly nine tenths occur only once, and about 54% lies in the top ten. The input for sequencing was CD4+ or CD8+ T cells sorted from blood, taken in a trial of the OX40 agonist ivuxolimab. The source of these receptors is an adult with an advanced solid tumor such as melanoma, head and neck, liver or kidney cancer.

This chain connects TRBV7-9 to TRBJ2-1; 10 nucleotides agree with TRBD2. V gave up 3 bases and J gave up 13 bases; unmatched junction bases: 12. This CDR3 spans 15 amino acids. Germline V gene lookup returns CDR1 SEHNR and CDR2 FQNEAQ (reference sequence). CDR3 sequence: CASSLWDPSGGPQFF. CDR3 coding DNA: TGTGCCAGCAGCTTGTGGGATCCTAGCGGGGGTCCCCAGTTCTTC.

The chain recombines TRBV5-1 with TRBJ2-7; the match to TRBD1 covers 12 bases. After removal of 4 bases from V and 5 bases from J, the junction contained 7 bases not matched to a gene. The CDR3 totals 15 residues. CDR1 and CDR2 (germline): SGHRS, YFSETQ. Written as DNA, the CDR3 is TGCGCCAGCAGCAGAACCGGGACAGGGGGCGACGAGCAGTACTTC. This codes for CASSRTGTGGDEQYF. Variable domain in full (rest from reference TRBV5-1 and TRBJ2-7): KAGVTQTPRYLIKTRGQQVTLSCSPISGHRSVSWYQQTPGQGLQFLFEYFSETQRNKGNFPGRFSGRQFSNSRSEMNVSTLELGDSALYLCASSRTGTGGDEQYFGPGTRLTVT.

This clone was counted once. This chain joins TRBV29-1 and TRBJ2-1, with D perhaps TRBD1 or TRBD2 (5 bases each). The CDR3 totals 14 residues. Trimming took 6 bases from V and 9 from J, leaving 21 bases between them. In germline, CDR1 is SQVTM, CDR2 ANQGSEA. CDR3 residues: CSVRPRDPSVEQFF. The CDR3 nucleotides read TGCAGCGTCCGCCCCCGGGACCCCTCCGTTGAGCAGTTCTTC.

The chain employs TRBV6-5 and TRBJ2-2; D is possibly TRBD1 or TRBD2 (6 bases each). V dropped 6 bases and J dropped 5 bases, with 10 bases sitting between them. CDR1 MNHEY and CDR2 SVGAGI come from the germline V gene. The CDR3 length is 13 residues. The CDR3: CASSLGGTGELFF. The CDR3 coding sequence is TGTGCCAGCAGCCTAGGGGGGACCGGGGAGCTGTTTTTT.

The V gene is TRBV5-1, the J gene TRBJ2-1, with 7 bases identical to TRBD2. The CDR3 has 12 amino acids. Germline loops: CDR1 SGHRS, CDR2 YFSETQ. V shed 6 bases, J shed 8 bases, and the junction held 5 bases outside the gene matches. CDR3 in DNA: TGCGCCAGCACCCCTGGGGGGGATGAGCAGTTCTTC. Translation: CASTPGGDEQFF.

The chain links TRBV5-6 to TRBJ1-5; TRBD1 agrees at 10 bases. Per germline, CDR1 SGHDT and CDR2 YYEEEE. The CDR3 length is 16 residues. With V trimmed by 1 base and J by 4 bases, 5 bases remained unmatched. The CDR3 DNA is TGTGCCAGCAGCTTGCCCTCGGGACAGGGGAATCAGCCCCAGCATTTT. Translation: CASSLPSGQGNQPQHF.

The chain employs TRBV5-1 and TRBJ1-1; D is ambiguous. Between the trimmed V and J ends, which lost 0 bases and 1 base, there was a span of 10 bases. CDR1 is SGHRS, CDR2 YFSETQ, per germline. This CDR3 region has 15 residues. For the CDR3, the DNA is TGCGCCAGCAGCTTGGGCCTGACTGCGAACACTGAAGCTTTCTTT. Translation gives CASSLGLTANTEAFF.

This clone was seen only once. V gene TRBV7-9 combines with J gene TRBJ2-1; TRBD2 might be the D (5 bases). CDR1 is SEHNR, CDR2 FQNEAQ, per germline (reference sequence). V was shortened by 1 base and J by 5 bases, with 6 bases between the two germline ends. This CDR3 is 13 amino acids long. The CDR3 is CASSLGLHNEQFF. The CDR3, as DNA: TGTGCCAGCAGCTTAGGACTACACAATGAGCAGTTCTTC.

The rearrangement joins TRBV10-2 to TRBJ1-1; 7 positions match TRBD1. This CDR3 has 15 residues. CDR1 and CDR2 (germline): WSHSY, SAAADI. With V trimmed by 6 bases and J by 2 bases, 9 bases remained unmatched. The CDR3 nucleotides read TGCGCCAGCAGAGATACCGGGACAGCAAACACTGAAGCTTTCTTT. It specifies CASRDTGTANTEAFF.

This clone was detected only once. The rearrangement links TRBV5-5 to TRBJ1-2; no reliable D call. Germline V gene data show CDR1 as SGHKS and CDR2 as YYEKEE (reference sequence). Trimming left V 7 bases short and J 4 bases short, with 26 bases between. This CDR3 comprises 17 residues. The CDR3 nucleotides read TGTGCCAGCCCCTACTTTGTCTCCTCGCGAAAGACCTATGGCTACACCTTC. Translation gives CASPYFVSSRKTYGYTF.

The rearrangement joins TRBV6-5 to TRBJ2-5; TRBD1 aligns across 7 bases. CDR1 MNHEY and CDR2 SVGAGI come from the germline V gene. The CDR3 covers 15 residues. Germline trimming cut 6 bases from V and 2 bases from J; bases unmatched to any gene: 9. The DNA for the CDR3 is TGTGCCAGCAGCGACAGGGAATCAGCACAAGAGACCCAGTACTTC. This gives the protein CASSDRESAQETQYF.

The CDR3 region is CASSLGARQGGRDEQYF. CDR3 DNA: TGTGCCAGCAGTTTAGGCGCCCGCCAGGGCGGACGCGACGAGCAGTACTTC. The gene calls are TRBV27 and TRBJ2-7; perhaps TRBD1 as D (5 bases). Germline V gene lookup returns CDR1 MNHEY and CDR2 SMNVEV (reference sequence). The V end was cut by 2 bases, the J end by 5 bases, with 22 bases between. This CDR3 is 17 amino acids long.

The rearrangement links TRBV6-5 to TRBJ2-5; 9 bases align to TRBD2. The germline CDR1 and CDR2 sequences are MNHEY and SVGAGI. V shed 5 bases, J shed 6 bases, and the junction held 7 bases outside the gene matches. The CDR3 runs 14 residues. The CDR3 loop reads CASSPGTSTQTQYF. CDR3 DNA: TGTGCCAGCAGTCCCGGGACTAGCACGCAGACCCAGTACTTC.

This clone was counted a single time. The J gene is TRBJ1-1, the V gene TRBV10-3; D is ambiguous. Germline CDR1 and CDR2: ENHRY and SYGVKD. Trimming stripped 6 bases from V and 1 base from J, with 9 bases between. This CDR3 comprises 13 residues. As DNA, the CDR3 is TGTGCCATCAGCGTGAGACAGAACACTGAAGCTTTCTTT. It translates to CAISVRQNTEAFF.

J is TRBJ2-1 and V is TRBV14; TRBD2 matches 7 bases. Unmatched junction bases numbered 3, after V lost 4 bases and J lost 0 bases. The CDR3 extends over 15 amino acids. Germline values: CDR1 SGHDN, CDR2 FVKESK. CDR3 amino acids: CASSRGGSSYNEQFF. The CDR3 coding sequence is TGTGCCAGCAGCCGCGGCGGGAGCTCCTACAATGAGCAGTTCTTC. Combining the CDR3 with reference TRBV14 and TRBJ2-1 gives the whole variable domain EAGVTQFPSHSVIEKGQTVTLRCDPISGHDNLYWYRRVMGKEIKFLLHFVKESKQDESGMPNNRFLAERTGGTYSTLKVQPAELEDSGVYFCASSRGGSSYNEQFFGPGTRLTVL.

CDR3 loop: CASSFSGSSYNEQFF. The CDR3 nucleotides read TGTGCCAGCAGCTTTAGCGGGAGCTCCTACAATGAGCAGTTCTTC. The chain combines TRBV11-3 with TRBJ2-1, with 9 bases that match TRBD2. Germline-derived CDR1 and CDR2 are SGHNT and YENEEA. There are 15 residues in the CDR3. V shed 3 bases and J 0 bases; nucleotides not matched to a gene: 0.

V and J are TRBV6-5 and TRBJ2-1; 12 nucleotides line up with TRBD2. V gave up 6 bases and J gave up 9 bases; unmatched junction bases: 9. CDR1 and CDR2 from the germline V gene are MNHEY and SVGAGI. The CDR3 contains 15 residues. CDR3 sequence: CASSRLAGGDGEQFF. The CDR3 DNA follows: TGTGCCAGCAGCCGGCTAGCGGGGGGGGACGGTGAGCAGTTCTTC.

The chain is built from TRBV7-9 and TRBJ2-5, with a weak D call TRBD1 (6 bases). The CDR3 length is 13 residues. Germline V gives CDR1 SEHNR, CDR2 FQNEAQ (reference sequence). The ends were cut back, 5 bases at V and 6 bases at J, with 13 bases in the middle. The CDR3 coding sequence is TGTGCCAGCAGCCGGACAGCCGGGAAGACCCAGTACTTC. Translated, it gives CASSRTAGKTQYF.

The CDR3 loop is CASSRGANEQFF. In DNA form, the CDR3 reads TGTGCCAGCAGCCGTGGGGCGAATGAGCAGTTCTTC. This chain joins TRBV7-8 and TRBJ2-1; weak D call: TRBD1 (5 bases). This CDR3 has 12 amino acids. V was clipped by 5 bases and J by 7 bases, with 9 bases between them. CDR1 is SGHVS, CDR2 FQNEAQ, per germline.

V gene TRBV2 combines with J gene TRBJ2-7; D assignment may be TRBD1 or TRBD2 (5 bases each). This CDR3 has 14 residues. Germline V gives CDR1 SNHLY, CDR2 FYNNEI. V lost 6 bases and J 3 bases, leaving 15 bases between the germline ends. The DNA for the CDR3 is TGTGCCAGCAGGGGGATTGGGGGTTACTACGAGCAGTACTTC. It is translated as CASRGIGGYYEQYF.

The chain combines TRBV5-1 with TRBJ2-1; tentative D call: TRBD1 (6 bases). V lost 0 bases and J lost 6, with 19 bases in between. The CDR3 loop spans 17 amino acids. The V gene's germline CDR1 is SGHRS and CDR2 YFSETQ. The CDR3 DNA sequence: TGCGCCAGCAGCTTGGGGCCACAACAGGGAGTGGGCAATGAGCAGTTCTTC. The encoded protein is CASSLGPQQGVGNEQFF.

This clone was observed a few times. The chain couples TRBV4-2 to TRBJ1-1; the D is unclear. Trimming cost V 0 bases and J 4 bases, with 6 bases left between them. Germline V gene lookup returns CDR1 LGHNA and CDR2 YNFKEQ. The CDR3 loop spans 13 amino acids. CDR3 sequence: CASSQEYTTEAFF. As DNA, the CDR3 is TGTGCCAGCAGCCAAGAGTATACCACTGAAGCTTTCTTT.

The rearrangement joins TRBV2 to TRBJ2-3, with D maybe TRBD2 (6 bases). The CDR3 loop spans 14 amino acids. V was trimmed by 7 bases and J by 0 bases, leaving 11 bases between them. Germline V gene sequence: CDR1 SNHLY, CDR2 FYNNEI. For the CDR3, the DNA is TGTGCCAGCAAGGCGAGCGGGAGCACAGATACGCAGTATTTT. Protein sequence: CASKASGSTDTQYF.

The CDR3 loop reads CASSWLTVNTEAFF. CDR3 DNA sequence: TGTGCCAGCAGTTGGCTGACAGTAAACACTGAAGCTTTCTTT. The chain combines TRBV28 with TRBJ1-1, with D perhaps TRBD1 (5 bases). This CDR3 is 14 amino acids long. Germline V gives CDR1 MDHEN, CDR2 SYDVKM. Trimming took off 4 bases at V and 2 bases at J, with 11 bases between the two ends.

The rearrangement joins TRBV27 to TRBJ2-3, with 9 nucleotides matching TRBD2. J lost 3 bases, V lost 5 bases, and 9 bases had no gene match. The CDR3 runs to 16 residues. Germline assignment: CDR1 MNHEY and CDR2 SMNVEV (reference sequence). CDR3 sequence: CASSLVTSGGTDTQYF. The CDR3 nucleotides read TGTGCCAGCAGTCTGGTGACTAGCGGAGGGACAGATACGCAGTATTTT.

The chain employs TRBV7-9 and TRBJ2-1; D ambiguous. Trimming stripped 6 bases from V and 8 bases from J, with 11 bases between. The CDR3 covers 12 residues. Per germline, CDR1 SEHNR and CDR2 FQNEAQ (reference sequence). The CDR3: CASSSTVDEQFF. In DNA form, the CDR3 reads TGTGCCAGCAGTTCGACGGTGGATGAGCAGTTCTTC.

The V gene is TRBV11-2, the J gene TRBJ2-1; 10 bases are a match to TRBD2. Looked up from germline, CDR1 is SGHAT and CDR2 is FQNNGV. The CDR3 loop spans 13 amino acids. The junction had 5 bases not matched to a gene; V was cut back by 0 bases and J by 15 bases. In nucleotides, the CDR3 is TGTGCCAGCAGCTTAGATGGTTTAGCGGGAGGGTTCTTC. Translating it yields CASSLDGLAGGFF.

The chain has TRBV5-1 and TRBJ1-1, with D tentatively TRBD1 (6 bases). This CDR3 is built from 14 residues. Between the trimmed V and J ends, which lost 5 bases and 4 bases, there was a span of 15 bases. The germline gives CDR1 SGHRS, CDR2 YFSETQ. This CDR3 reads CASRGGESATEAFF. As DNA, the CDR3 is TGCGCCAGCAGAGGGGGGGAATCCGCCACTGAAGCTTTCTTT.